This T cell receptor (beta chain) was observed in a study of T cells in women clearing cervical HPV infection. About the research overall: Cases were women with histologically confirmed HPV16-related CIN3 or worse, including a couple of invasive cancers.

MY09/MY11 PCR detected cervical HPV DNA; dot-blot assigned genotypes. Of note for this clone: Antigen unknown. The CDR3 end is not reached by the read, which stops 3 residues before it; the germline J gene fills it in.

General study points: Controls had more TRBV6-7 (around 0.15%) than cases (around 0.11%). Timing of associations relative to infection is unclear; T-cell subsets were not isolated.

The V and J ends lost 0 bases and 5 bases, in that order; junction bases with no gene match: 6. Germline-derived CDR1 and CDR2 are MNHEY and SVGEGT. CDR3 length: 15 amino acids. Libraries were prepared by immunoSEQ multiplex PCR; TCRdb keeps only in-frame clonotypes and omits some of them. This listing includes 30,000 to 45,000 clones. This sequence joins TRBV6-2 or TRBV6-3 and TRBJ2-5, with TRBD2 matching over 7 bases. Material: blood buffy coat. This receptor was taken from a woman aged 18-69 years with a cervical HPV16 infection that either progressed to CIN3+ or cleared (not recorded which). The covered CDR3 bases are TGTGCCAGCAGTTACTCTAGCGGGTGGGTTGAGACC. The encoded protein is CASSYSSGWVET. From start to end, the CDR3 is CASSYSSGWVETQYF.